The entry that follows covers one T cell receptor beta chain sequence. This clonotype was seen at least ten times. Its antigen is unknown. No base-level quality is on record; no much larger clone is a single base apart. The sample originates from a study of regulatory T cells in long-lasting Graves disease (dated by TCRdb to the early 2020s). Context from the whole study: Antithyroid drugs had been taken for less than 3 months by newly diagnosed Graves' disease patients. Peripheral blood TCR sequencing and RNA sequencing compared persistent Graves' disease patients with newly diagnosed Graves' disease patients. The study was registered as a clinical trial and conducted in China. TCR sequencing covered roughly 13 persistent and some 20 newly diagnosed Graves' disease patients, about 35 samples in total. Results and caveats for the whole study, not just this receptor: The authors acknowledged the small sample size as a limitation that may reduce accuracy. Only peripheral blood was studied, because thyroid tissue, the primary lesion, was inaccessible. Compared with newly diagnosed patients, patients with persistent Graves' disease had lower TCR Shannon entropy and fewer highly expanded clones, which suggests clonal expansion. TRBV28, TRBJ1-2 and TRBJ2-5 were preferentially used in persistent disease, while TRBV20-1 and TRBJ2-1 were favored in newly diagnosed disease. Sequencing and analysis were limited to the TCR beta chain. A larger number of public clonotypes was shared among persistent patients (about 2,700) than among newly diagnosed patients (roughly 1,000).

The time point label, as the study defines it: newly diagnosed GD, antithyroid drugs for less than 3 months. RNA was extracted from PBMCs in TRIzol for both TCR sequencing and RNA sequencing. The diagnosis of Graves' disease followed American Thyroid Association guidelines. Patients were recruited from an endocrinology department in Xi'an, China. From each patient, 7.5 to 9.5 milliliters of peripheral blood was collected into an EDTA anticoagulant tube. Ficoll Paque Plus density gradient separation was used to isolate PBMCs, and no additional T cell sorting was done. An Agilent 2100 Bioanalyzer and agarose gel were used to assess RNA quality, and a NanoDrop 2000 was used to measure RNA concentration. The CDR1 and CDR2 encoded by the germline V gene are MNHNS and SASEGT. CDR3 length: 15 amino acids, cysteine to phenylalanine. CDR3 DNA is the only sequence kept; it has 45 bases, read in frame from the first base. V and J are trimmed by 4 bases and 1 base, and the gene matches miss 5 bases of the junction.

The method was multiplex PCR. TCRdb records Illumina HiSeq 4000 as the sequencer. iRepertoire HTBI primers and Arm-PCR amplification of CDR3 regions were used to construct TCR beta libraries. Gel purification was performed on PCR products prior to sequencing. The study's processing was this. Across samples, 60 to 75 TRBV and 12 to 15 TRBJ segments were identified and used for gene usage analysis of CDR3 amino acid clonotypes. COPE and FqMerger were used to merge filtered high-quality paired reads into contigs. BLAST was used to align contigs to the IMGT TRBV, TRBD and TRBJ reference genes, and CDR3 was defined following IMGT. Any clonotype with a frequency above 0.1% was classified as a highly expanded clone. Shannon entropy was used to measure repertoire diversity, and the Gini coefficient was used to measure V-J evenness. Clonotypes shared by more than one individual were considered public. TCRdb redid the processing of the public reads, applying fastp at Q25 and MiXCR, and retained in-frame beta chains. Each CDR3 protein appears once, grouped with its most common genes and DNA. For this entry, the V and J calls and clone size follow TCRdb and not the study's own pipeline. The sample includes under 250,000 distinct CDR3 sequences, with 20% observed a single time. The top ten clones comprise about 15% of the sample.

This clonotype originated in a female donor with Graves disease. Recombination joined TRBV6-1 with TRBJ2-5; the central 8 bases match TRBD1. Sequencing was performed on peripheral blood mononuclear cells (PBMCs), taken at new diagnosis, from a patient treated with antithyroid drugs. The DNA sequence reads TGTGCCAGCAGTGTGGGGACAGGACCCCAAGAGACCCAGTACTTC. Its coded protein is CASSVGTGPQETQYF.